Each of the 20 T cell receptor beta chains below was sequenced from the same sample in a study of T cells in Graves' hyperthyroidism and ophthalmopathy. RNA transcripts provided the source from which TCR beta CDR3 regions were amplified. TCR CDR3 underwent first-round RT-PCR with the HTBI primer set. TCRdb independently ran MiXCR on the multiplex PCR reads; one entry per CDR3 protein. The sample holds some 570,000 distinct CDR3 sequences, about a sixth seen once. Source material: blood. Source of these receptors: a young woman with Graves' ophthalmopathy.

This clonotype has just a few counts. The CDR3 nucleotides are TGCGCCAGCAGCTTGGGAACACGGAACACCGGGGAGCTGTTTTTT. Its translation is CASSLGTRNTGELFF. The rearrangement links TRBV5-1 to TRBJ2-2; D is unclear. CDR3 length: 15 amino acids. Germline CDR1 and CDR2: SGHRS and YFSETQ. V was shortened by 0 bases and J by 1 base, with 7 bases between the two germline ends.

For this clonotype: Compared with germline, one end of the junction differs, possibly owing to a read error. This chain links TRBV29-1 with TRBJ1-1, with D perhaps matching TRBD1 (6 bases). The CDR3 runs to 17 residues. Germline V CDR1 and CDR2: SQVTM, ANQGSEA. As DNA, the CDR3 is TGCAGCGTTAAGGCTATGCAGGGTATCTTGAGGGACACTGAAGCTCTCTTT. As protein: CSVKAMQGILRDTEALF.

This clonotype was recorded once. This could be a read error, since a much larger clone is one nucleotide away. The CDR3 nucleotides read TGTGCCAGCAGTCATCCCCCCCCACCGGTGGAGCAGTACTTC. Its translation is CASSHPPPPVEQYF. The chain is built from TRBV28 and TRBJ2-7, with no clear D. Germline-derived CDR1 and CDR2 are MDHEN and SYDVKM. The V end lost 5 bases, the J end lost 7 bases, and 18 bases lay between the germline ends. This CDR3 region has 14 residues.

Many counts were recorded for this clonotype. The chain has TRBV3-1 and TRBJ2-7; D is uncertain. Trimming left V 3 bases short and J 3 bases short, with 3 bases between. Looked up from germline, CDR1 is LGHDT and CDR2 is YNNKEL (reference sequence). The CDR3 is 11 amino acids. The CDR3 loop is CASSHHYEQYF. In nucleotides, the CDR3 is TGTGCCAGCAGCCACCACTACGAGCAGTACTTC.

This clonotype was found a few times. The chain has TRBV7-9 and TRBJ2-3; the D gene could be TRBD1 or TRBD2 (5 bases each). Germline loops: CDR1 SEHNR, CDR2 FQNEAQ (reference sequence). V was clipped by 5 bases and J by 3 bases, with 18 bases between them. The CDR3 is 16 residues long. CDR3 in amino acids: CASSPRDAVGTDTQYF. CDR3 nucleotide sequence: TGTGCCAGCAGCCCCCGGGACGCCGTAGGGACAGATACGCAGTATTTT.

This clonotype showed up many times. A junction end diverges from the germline sequence, so it may reflect a read error. The rearrangement uses TRBV7-7 and TRBJ2-5, with D perhaps matching TRBD2 (7 bases). The CDR3 is 17 amino acids. Germline-derived CDR1 and CDR2 are SSHAT and FNYEAQ (reference sequence). CDR3 bases: TGTGCTAGCAGCTATGGGACAAAAGTTTGGGAGGGAGAGACCCAGTACTTC. This translates into CASSYGTKVWEGETQYF.

There are many counts of this clonotype. J is TRBJ1-5 and V is TRBV7-8, with no clear D. Trimming removed 5 bases from V and 2 bases from J, with 16 bases in between. The CDR3 runs to 16 residues. Germline CDR1 and CDR2: SGHVS and FQNEAQ. This chain's CDR3 is CASSQLAVFGNQPQHF. The CDR3 bases are TGTGCCAGCAGCCAGCTGGCGGTCTTTGGCAATCAGCCCCAGCATTTT.

The sample holds many counts of this clonotype. The chain links TRBV27 to TRBJ2-3, with D perhaps matching TRBD1 (6 bases). Trimming left V 6 bases short and J 5 bases short, with 18 bases between. CDR3 length equals 15 residues. In germline, CDR1 is MNHEY, CDR2 SMNVEV (reference sequence). This chain's CDR3 is CASRLDSLVIDTQYF. Here the CDR3 DNA reads TGTGCCAGCAGGTTGGACAGCTTGGTGATAGATACGCAGTATTTT.

This clonotype was detected ten times or more. The rearrangement uses TRBV10-1 and TRBJ2-7; 7 bases agree with TRBD2. The CDR3 consists of 15 residues. Germline lookup yields CDR1 WNHNN and CDR2 SYGVQD (reference sequence). Trimming at V came to 2 bases and at J to 2 bases, leaving 6 bases not matched to a gene. This CDR3 reads CASSEGGLSAYEQYF. CDR3 coding DNA: TGCGCCAGCAGTGAGGGGGGACTATCTGCCTACGAGCAGTACTTC.

The rearrangement uses TRBV6-2 or TRBV6-3 and TRBJ2-3; TRBD2 matches 11 bases. The CDR3 runs 15 residues. Unmatched junction bases numbered 6, after V lost 5 bases and J lost 5 bases. Germline values: CDR1 MNHEY, CDR2 SVGEGT. Written as DNA, the CDR3 is TGTGCCAGCAGTGCACTAGCGGGAGACGTAGATACGCAGTATTTT. Translating it yields CASSALAGDVDTQYF.

This clonotype was seen at least ten times. The rearrangement links TRBV6-1 to TRBJ2-3; 7 nucleotides match TRBD1. Germline values: CDR1 MNHNS, CDR2 SASEGT. V lost 1 base and J lost 4; bases outside the gene matches: 2. CDR3 length: 14 residues. In DNA form, the CDR3 reads TGTGCCAGCAGTGAAGGAGGGGGCGCAGATACGCAGTATTTT. It is translated as CASSEGGGADTQYF.

There are a few counts of this clonotype. The rearrangement links TRBV19 to TRBJ2-7, with D perhaps matching TRBD2 (5 bases). The CDR3 sequence is 15 residues long. V was trimmed by 3 bases and J by 3 bases, leaving 15 bases between them. CDR1 is LNHDA and CDR2 is SQIVND in the germline V gene (reference sequence). The CDR3 DNA reads TGTGCCAGTAGTATTCTCCCGGGAAACGGCTACGAGCAGTACTTC. Translating it yields CASSILPGNGYEQYF.

Many counts were recorded for this clonotype. The chain links TRBV27 to TRBJ2-7; a possible D gene is TRBD1 (5 bases). V lost 2 bases and J 2 bases, leaving 10 bases between the germline ends. The germline CDR1 and CDR2 sequences are MNHEY and SMNVEV (reference sequence). CDR3 length: 14 residues. CDR3 region: CASSLKGVAYEQYF. The CDR3 DNA sequence: TGTGCCAGCAGTTTAAAAGGGGTGGCCTACGAGCAGTACTTC.

CDR3 nucleotide sequence: TGTGCCAGCAGCTTTTTCGGACAGCCTAATGAAAAACTGTTTTTT. It encodes CASSFFGQPNEKLFF. The rearrangement joins TRBV11-2 to TRBJ1-4, with D possibly matching TRBD1 (6 bases). This CDR3 contains 15 residues. Deletions cut 3 bases from V and 3 bases from J, with 11 bases between. Germline V gene data show CDR1 as SGHAT and CDR2 as FQNNGV.

In this sample, this clonotype turned up a few times. The chain couples TRBV6-5 to TRBJ1-6, with TRBD1 matching over 8 bases. The CDR3 extends over 16 amino acids. Per the germline V gene, CDR1 is MNHEY and CDR2 is SVGAGI. The J segment lost 4 bases and the V segment lost 2 bases, leaving 4 bases of the junction unmatched. The CDR3 sequence is CASSYARQGYNSPLHF. In DNA, the CDR3 is TGTGCCAGCAGTTACGCAAGACAGGGGTATAATTCACCCCTCCACTTT.

Many counts were recorded for this clonotype. V and J are TRBV2 and TRBJ1-3, with unresolved D. Germline V gene sequence: CDR1 SNHLY, CDR2 FYNNEI. There are 16 residues in the CDR3. Trimming left V 3 bases short and J 2 bases short, with 14 bases between. The CDR3 protein is CASSDNGLNAGNTIYF. For the CDR3, the DNA is TGTGCCAGCAGTGACAACGGACTGAACGCTGGAAACACCATATATTTT.

The genes are TRBV7-2 and TRBJ2-1, with TRBD1 matching 9 bases. The CDR3 extends over 16 amino acids. The trim removed 4 bases at V and 1 base at J, leaving 5 bases unmatched. The germline V gene encodes CDR1 SGHTA and CDR2 FQGNSA. The CDR3 nucleotides are TGTGCCAGCAGCTCCGGGACAGGGAAATCCTACAATGAGCAGTTCTTC. Amino acids: CASSSGTGKSYNEQFF.

This rearrangement joins TRBV5-1 to TRBJ2-7; 10 bases are a match to TRBD2. Germline trimming cut 10 bases from V and 1 base from J; bases unmatched to any gene: 8. The CDR3 spans 14 residues. Germline lookup yields CDR1 SGHRS and CDR2 YFSETQ. The CDR3 nucleotides read TGCGCCTCGAGGCTAGCGGGAGAGTCCTACGAGCAGTACTTC. Translation gives CASRLAGESYEQYF.

This clonotype turned up a few times. CDR3 sequence reads: CASSFLTSGGPTDTQYF. The CDR3 nucleotides are TGTGCCAGCAGTTTCCTGACTAGCGGGGGGCCCACAGATACGCAGTATTTT. V is TRBV27 and J is TRBJ2-3, with 13 bases that match TRBD2. Germline V gene lookup returns CDR1 MNHEY and CDR2 SMNVEV (reference sequence). CDR3 length: 17 amino acids. Trimming at V came to 3 bases and at J to 2 bases, leaving 5 bases not matched to a gene.

This clonotype has at least ten counts. The rearrangement uses TRBV7-9 and TRBJ2-5, with a weak D call TRBD2 (7 bases). V gave up 8 bases and J gave up 5 bases, with 15 bases separating them. CDR3 size: 13 residues. CDR1 and CDR2 (germline): SEHNR, FQNEAQ (reference sequence). The CDR3 DNA follows: TGTGCCAGCCAGAGGGGGGGCCGGGAGACCCAGTACTTC. The encoded protein is CASQRGGRETQYF.